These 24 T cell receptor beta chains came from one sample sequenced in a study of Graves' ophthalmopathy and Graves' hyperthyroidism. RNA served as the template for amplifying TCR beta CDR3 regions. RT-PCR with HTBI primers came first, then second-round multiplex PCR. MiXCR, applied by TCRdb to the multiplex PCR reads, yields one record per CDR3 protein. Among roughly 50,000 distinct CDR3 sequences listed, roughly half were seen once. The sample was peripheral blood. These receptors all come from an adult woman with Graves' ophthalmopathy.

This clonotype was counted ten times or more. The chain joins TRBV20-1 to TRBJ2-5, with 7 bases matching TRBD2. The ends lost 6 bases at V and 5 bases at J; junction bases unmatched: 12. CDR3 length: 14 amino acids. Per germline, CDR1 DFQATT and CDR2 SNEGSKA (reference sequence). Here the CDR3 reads CSARTVTGGETQYF. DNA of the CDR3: TGCAGTGCCCGGACCGTTACGGGAGGTGAGACCCAGTACTTC.

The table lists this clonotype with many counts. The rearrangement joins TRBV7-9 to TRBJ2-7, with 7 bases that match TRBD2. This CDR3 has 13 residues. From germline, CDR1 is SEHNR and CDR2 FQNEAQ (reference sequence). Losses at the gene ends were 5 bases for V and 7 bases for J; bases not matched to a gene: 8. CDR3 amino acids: CASSGWEGEEQYF. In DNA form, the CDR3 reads TGTGCCAGCAGCGGGTGGGAGGGTGAAGAGCAGTACTTC.

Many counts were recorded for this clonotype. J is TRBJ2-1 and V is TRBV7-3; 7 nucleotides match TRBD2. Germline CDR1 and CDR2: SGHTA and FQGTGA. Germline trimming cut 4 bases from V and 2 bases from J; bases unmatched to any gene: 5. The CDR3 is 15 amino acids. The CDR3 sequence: CASSSSGNAYNEQFF. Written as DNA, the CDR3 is TGTGCCAGCAGCTCCAGCGGGAACGCCTACAATGAGCAGTTCTTC.

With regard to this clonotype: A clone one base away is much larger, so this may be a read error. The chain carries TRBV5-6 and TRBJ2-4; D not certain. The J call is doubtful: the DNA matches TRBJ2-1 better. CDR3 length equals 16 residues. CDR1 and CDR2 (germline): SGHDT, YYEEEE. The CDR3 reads CASSEGGQVAKNIQFF. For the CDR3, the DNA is TGTGCCAGCAGCGAAGGCGGCCAGGTAGCCAAAAACATTCAGTTCTTC.

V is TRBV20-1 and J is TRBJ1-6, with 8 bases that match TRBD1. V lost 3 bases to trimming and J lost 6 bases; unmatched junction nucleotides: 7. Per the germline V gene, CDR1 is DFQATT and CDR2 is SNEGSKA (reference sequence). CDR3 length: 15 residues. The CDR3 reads CSARAFGQGNSPLHF. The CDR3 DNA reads TGCAGTGCTAGGGCCTTCGGACAGGGTAATTCACCCCTCCACTTT.

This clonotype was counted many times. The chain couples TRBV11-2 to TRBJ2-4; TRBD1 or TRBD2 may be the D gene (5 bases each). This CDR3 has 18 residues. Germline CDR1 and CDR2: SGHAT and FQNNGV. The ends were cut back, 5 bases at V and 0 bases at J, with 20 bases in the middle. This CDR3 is CASSHPLGGGLAKNIQYF. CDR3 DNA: TGTGCCAGCAGCCATCCTCTAGGTGGGGGTCTAGCCAAAAACATTCAGTACTTC. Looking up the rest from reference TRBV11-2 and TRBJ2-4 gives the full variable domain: EAGVAQSPRYKIIEKRQSVAFWCNPISGHATLYWYQQILGQGPKLLIQFQNNGVVDDSQLPKDRFSAERLKGVDSTLKIQPAKLEDSAVYLCASSHPLGGGLAKNIQYFGAGTRLSVL.

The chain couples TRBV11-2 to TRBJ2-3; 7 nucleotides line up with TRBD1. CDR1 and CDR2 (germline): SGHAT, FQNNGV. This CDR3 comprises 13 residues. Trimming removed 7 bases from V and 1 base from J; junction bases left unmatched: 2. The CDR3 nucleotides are TGTGCCAGCACCGGACAGGGCACAGATACGCAGTATTTT. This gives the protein CASTGQGTDTQYF.

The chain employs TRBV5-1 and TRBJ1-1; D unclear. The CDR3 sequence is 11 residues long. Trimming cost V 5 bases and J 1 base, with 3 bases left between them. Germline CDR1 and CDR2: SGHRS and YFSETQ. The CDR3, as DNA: TGCGCCAGCAGACGGAACACTGAAGCTTTCTTT. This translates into CASRRNTEAFF. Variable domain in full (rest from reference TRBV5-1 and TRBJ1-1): KAGVTQTPRYLIKTRGQQVTLSCSPISGHRSVSWYQQTPGQGLQFLFEYFSETQRNKGNFPGRFSGRQFSNSRSEMNVSTLELGDSALYLCASRRNTEAFFGQGTRLTVV.

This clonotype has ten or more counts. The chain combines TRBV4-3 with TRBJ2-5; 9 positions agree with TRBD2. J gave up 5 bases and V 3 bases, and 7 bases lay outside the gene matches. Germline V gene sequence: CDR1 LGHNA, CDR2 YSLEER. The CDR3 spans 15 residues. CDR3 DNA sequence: TGCGCCAGCAGCCATCGGCGGGAGGGGGGGGAGACCCAGTACTTC. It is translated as CASSHRREGGETQYF.

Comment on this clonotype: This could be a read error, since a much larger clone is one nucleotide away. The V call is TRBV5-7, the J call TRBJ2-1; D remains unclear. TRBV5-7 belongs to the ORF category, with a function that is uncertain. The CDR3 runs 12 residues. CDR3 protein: CASSPPYNEQVF. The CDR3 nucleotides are TGTGCCAGCTCACCACCCTACAATGAGCAGGTCTTC.

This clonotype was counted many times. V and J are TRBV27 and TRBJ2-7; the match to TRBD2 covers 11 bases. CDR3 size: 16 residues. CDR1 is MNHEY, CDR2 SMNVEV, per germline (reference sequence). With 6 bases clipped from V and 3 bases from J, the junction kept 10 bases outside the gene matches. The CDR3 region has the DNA TGTGCCAGCAGAACGGTAGCGGGAGGGAGGCACTACGAGCAGTACTTC. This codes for CASRTVAGGRHYEQYF.

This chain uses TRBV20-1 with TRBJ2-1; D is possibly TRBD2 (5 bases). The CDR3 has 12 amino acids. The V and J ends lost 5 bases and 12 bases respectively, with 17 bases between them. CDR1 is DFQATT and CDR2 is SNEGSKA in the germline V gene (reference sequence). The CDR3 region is CSARPSSDAQFF. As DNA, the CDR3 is TGCAGTGCTCGGCCTAGCAGTGATGCGCAGTTCTTC.

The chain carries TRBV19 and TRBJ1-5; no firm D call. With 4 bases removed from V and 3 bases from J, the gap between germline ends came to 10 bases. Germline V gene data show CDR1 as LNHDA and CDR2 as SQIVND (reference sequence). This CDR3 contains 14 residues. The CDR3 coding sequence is TGTGCCAGTAGTACGGTCGGATACAATCAGCCCCAGCATTTT. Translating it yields CASSTVGYNQPQHF.

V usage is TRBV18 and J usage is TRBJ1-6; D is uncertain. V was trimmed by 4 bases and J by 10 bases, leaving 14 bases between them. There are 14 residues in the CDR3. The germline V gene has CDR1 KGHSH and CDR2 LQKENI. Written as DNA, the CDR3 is TGTGCCAGCTCACAGGGATTAGAGCTCTCACCCCTCCACTTT. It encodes CASSQGLELSPLHF.

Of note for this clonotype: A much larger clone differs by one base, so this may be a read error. CDR3 region: CASSLGPAYEQYF. The DNA of the CDR3 is TGTGCCAGCAGTTTGGGCCCGGCCTACGAGCAGTACTTC. This chain connects TRBV27 to TRBJ2-7; D is ambiguous. CDR3 length: 13 amino acids. Germline CDR1 and CDR2: MNHEY and SMNVEV (reference sequence). The V gene lost 3 bases and the J gene lost 2 bases, with 8 bases spanning the gap.

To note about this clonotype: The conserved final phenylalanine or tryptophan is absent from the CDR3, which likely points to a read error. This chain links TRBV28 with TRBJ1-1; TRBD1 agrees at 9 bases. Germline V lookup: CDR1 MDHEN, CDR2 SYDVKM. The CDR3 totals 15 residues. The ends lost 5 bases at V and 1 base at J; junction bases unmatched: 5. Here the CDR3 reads CASSVTTGGNTEAFL. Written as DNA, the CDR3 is TGTGCCAGCAGTGTTACGACAGGGGGGAACACTGAAGCTTTCTTG.

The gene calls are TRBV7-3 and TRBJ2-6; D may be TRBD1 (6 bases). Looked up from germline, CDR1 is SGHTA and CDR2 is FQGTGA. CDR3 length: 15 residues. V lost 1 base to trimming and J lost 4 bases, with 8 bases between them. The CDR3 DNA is TGTGCCAGCAGCTTAAAAGGGACAGGGGCCAACGTCCTGACTTTC. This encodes CASSLKGTGANVLTF.

The CDR3: CASSLGGGGEKLFF. CDR3 nucleotide sequence: TGTGCCAGCAGTTTAGGAGGGGGCGGTGAAAAACTGTTTTTT. This sequence joins TRBV12-3 or TRBV12-4 and TRBJ1-4, with TRBD1 matching over 7 bases. The V gene end was trimmed by 1 base and the J gene end by 7 bases; junction bases not matched to a gene: 3. CDR3 length: 14 amino acids.

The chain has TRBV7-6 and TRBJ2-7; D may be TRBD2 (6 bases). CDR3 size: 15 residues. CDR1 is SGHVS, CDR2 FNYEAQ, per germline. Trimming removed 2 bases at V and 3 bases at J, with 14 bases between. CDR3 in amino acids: CASSLYSGDVYEQYF. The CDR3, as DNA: TGTGCCAGCAGCTTATATAGCGGCGACGTCTACGAGCAGTACTTC.

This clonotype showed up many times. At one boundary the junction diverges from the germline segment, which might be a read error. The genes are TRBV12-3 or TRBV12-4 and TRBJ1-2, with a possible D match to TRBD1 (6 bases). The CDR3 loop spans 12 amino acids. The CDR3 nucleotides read TGTGCCAGCAGATTAGGGGGGAATGGCTACACCTTC. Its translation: CASRLGGNGYTF.

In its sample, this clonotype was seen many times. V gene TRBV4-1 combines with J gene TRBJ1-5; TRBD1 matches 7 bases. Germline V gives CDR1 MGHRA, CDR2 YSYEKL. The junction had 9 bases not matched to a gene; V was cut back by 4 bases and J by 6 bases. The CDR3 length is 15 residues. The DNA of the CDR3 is TGCGCCAGCAGCCCGTTAAGACAGGGTCGTCAGCCCCAGCATTTT. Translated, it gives CASSPLRQGRQPQHF.

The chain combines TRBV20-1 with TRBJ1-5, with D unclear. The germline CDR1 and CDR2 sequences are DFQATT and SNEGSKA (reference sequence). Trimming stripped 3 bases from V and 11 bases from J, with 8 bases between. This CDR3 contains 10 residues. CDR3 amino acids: CSASGETQHF. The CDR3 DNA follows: TGCAGTGCTAGTGGCGAGACCCAGCATTTT.

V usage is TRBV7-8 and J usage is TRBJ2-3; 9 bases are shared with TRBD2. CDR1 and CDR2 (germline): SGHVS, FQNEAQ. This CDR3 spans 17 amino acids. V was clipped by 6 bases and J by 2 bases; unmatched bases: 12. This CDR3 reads CASSLPGTSRFTDTQYF. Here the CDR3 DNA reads TGTGCCAGCAGTCTCCCCGGGACTAGCAGATTCACAGATACGCAGTATTTT.

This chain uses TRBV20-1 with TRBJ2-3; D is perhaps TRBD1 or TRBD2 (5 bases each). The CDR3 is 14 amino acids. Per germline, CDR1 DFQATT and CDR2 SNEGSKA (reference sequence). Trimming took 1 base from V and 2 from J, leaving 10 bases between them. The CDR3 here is CSARVPGHTDTQYF. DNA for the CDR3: TGCAGTGCTAGAGTCCCGGGGCACACAGATACGCAGTATTTT.